This TCR beta chain originates from a study of blood T cell repertoires in COVID-19. Germline V gives CDR1 PRHDT, CDR2 FYEKMQ (reference sequence). The CDR3 runs to 14 residues. J was trimmed by 5 bases and V by 2 bases; bases with no gene match: 5. Participants came from about 24 US areas, aged about 18 to 90 years. Assignments of participants to cohorts depended upon their own reported clinical history. This clone was seen more than once but under ten times. The table came from immunoSEQ multiplex PCR; TCRdb's copy has only in-frame clones and leaves some out. The sample holds about 370,000 clones, 85% to 90% seen once.

The clonotype comes from a young man who had recovered from COVID-19. What was sequenced was PBMCs or T cells enriched from blood (not recorded which). The rearrangement uses TRBV13 and TRBJ2-5; 7 nucleotides align to TRBD2. The CDR3: CASSLNWGGETQYF. The CDR3 region has the DNA TGTGCCAGCAGCTTAAACTGGGGAGGGGAGACCCAGTACTTC. Using reference TRBV13 and TRBJ2-5 for the parts outside the CDR3, the full variable domain is AAGVIQSPRHLIKEKRETATLKCYPIPRHDTVYWYQQGPGQDPQFLISFYEKMQSDKGSIPDRFSAQQFSDYHSELNMSSLELGDSALYFCASSLNWGGETQYFGPGTRLLVL.